This T cell receptor beta chain emerged from a study of shared clonotypes between healthy human individuals. About the study: A donor's plate count was three for CD4 naive and three for CD4 memory; CD8 naive had two and CD8 memory one.

Naive CD8 cells were CD45RO-negative, positively selected for CCR7, excluding terminally differentiated effector memory CD45RA+ cells. The authors distributed each subset's genomic DNA evenly over several immunoSEQ plates. Authors' analysis steps: Junction-only sequences produced by ImmunoSEQ had no quality scores, so filtering differed. Method: immunoSEQ multiplex PCR; TCRdb's copy keeps in-frame clones and lacks some. V and J calls and clone size are given by that table; D and trimming were obtained from the DNA. The sample consists of roughly 2 million clones, just under 95% of them appearing once. This CDR3 comprises 12 residues. The junction had 6 bases not matched to a gene; V was cut back by 7 bases and J by 7 bases. The germline V gene encodes CDR1 MNHEY and CDR2 SMNVEV (reference sequence).

The sequence was collected from a man in his late teens or twenties in good health. The sequenced sample was naive CD8+ T cells sorted from blood. The gene calls are TRBV27 and TRBJ2-7; TRBD1 aligns across 8 bases. CDR3 in DNA: TGTGCCAGCAACGGCAGGGGGCAAGAGCAGTACTTC. Protein sequence: CASNGRGQEQYF.